Given below is one TCR beta chain in context. This sample stems from a study of shared clonotypes between healthy human individuals. Sequenced by immunoSEQ multiplex PCR; TCRdb stores in-frame clones only, minus some. The sample has about 520,000 clones, more than 95% seen once; the top ten hold about 0.059%. The sequence was collected from a woman aged 25 to 45 in good health. Sequences were obtained from naive CD4+ T cells sorted from blood. The subset here: CD45RA+ positively selected.

The CDR3 DNA reads TGTGCCAGTAGGACACAGGGGACGGCTACCGGGGAGCTGTTTTTT. It encodes CASRTQGTATGELFF. The chain combines TRBV19 with TRBJ2-2; 7 bases fit TRBD1. V lost 6 bases and J lost 5; bases outside the gene matches: 9. This CDR3 comprises 15 residues. Per germline, CDR1 LNHDA and CDR2 SQIVND (reference sequence).